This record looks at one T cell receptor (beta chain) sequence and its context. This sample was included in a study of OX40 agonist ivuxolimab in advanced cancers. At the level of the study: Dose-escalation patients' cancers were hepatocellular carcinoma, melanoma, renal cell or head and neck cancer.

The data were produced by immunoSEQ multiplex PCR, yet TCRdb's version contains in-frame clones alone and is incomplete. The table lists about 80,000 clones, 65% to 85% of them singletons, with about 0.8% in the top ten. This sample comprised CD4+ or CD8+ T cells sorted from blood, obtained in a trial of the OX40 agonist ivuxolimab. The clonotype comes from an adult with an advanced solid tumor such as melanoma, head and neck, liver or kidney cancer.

The chain's CDR3 is CASRKDRPTPGANVLTF. The CDR3 coding sequence is TGTGCCAGCCGAAAGGACAGGCCCACTCCTGGGGCCAACGTCCTGACTTTC. This chain connects TRBV2 to TRBJ2-6; 7 bases map to TRBD1. The germline V gene has CDR1 SNHLY and CDR2 FYNNEI. The CDR3 loop spans 17 amino acids. Trimming took 8 bases from V and 2 from J; bases not matched to a gene: 12.